This TCR beta chain was sequenced for a study of shared clonotypes between healthy human individuals. CD45RO-negative CD8 cells positively selected for CCR7 made up the naive population, which excluded terminally differentiated effector memory CD45RA+ cells. Clones were sequenced by immunoSEQ multiplex PCR, and TCRdb holds only the in-frame ones, with some missing. The data contain about 580,000 clones, nearly 98% of them seen just once; the ten biggest clones take up 0.3%. This clone was picked up one time. V shed 3 bases and J shed 0 bases, with 18 bases lying between them. This CDR3 contains 17 residues. The germline CDR1 and CDR2 sequences are SGHVS and FNYEAQ.

V and J are TRBV7-6 and TRBJ2-7; D might be TRBD1 (6 bases). The sequenced sample consisted of naive CD8+ T cells sorted from blood. The sequence was collected from a man aged 25 to 40 in good health. CDR3 protein: CASSLGASQGSSYEQYF. The CDR3 region has the DNA TGTGCCAGCAGCTTGGGCGCAAGCCAGGGGAGCTCCTACGAGCAGTACTTC.